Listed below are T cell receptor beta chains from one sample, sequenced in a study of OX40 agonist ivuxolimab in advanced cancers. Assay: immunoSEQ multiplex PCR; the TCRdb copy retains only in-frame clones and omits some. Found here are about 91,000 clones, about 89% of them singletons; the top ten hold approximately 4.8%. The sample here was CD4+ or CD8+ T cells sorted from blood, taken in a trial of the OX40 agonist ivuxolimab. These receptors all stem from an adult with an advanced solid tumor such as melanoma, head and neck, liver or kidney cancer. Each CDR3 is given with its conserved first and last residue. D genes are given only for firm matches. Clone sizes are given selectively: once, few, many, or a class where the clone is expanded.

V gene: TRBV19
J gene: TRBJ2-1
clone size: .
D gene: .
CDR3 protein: CASSIGSQNEQFF
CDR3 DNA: TGTGCCAGTAGTATCGGCAGCCAAAATGAGCAGTTCTTC

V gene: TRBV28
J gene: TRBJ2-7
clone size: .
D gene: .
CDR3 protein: CASRDHTYEQYF
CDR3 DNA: TGTGCCAGCCGGGACCACACCTACGAGCAGTACTTC

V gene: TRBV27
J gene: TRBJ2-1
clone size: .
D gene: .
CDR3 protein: CASSLSRSHNEQFF
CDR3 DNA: TGTGCCAGCAGTTTATCGAGGAGTCACAATGAGCAGTTCTTC

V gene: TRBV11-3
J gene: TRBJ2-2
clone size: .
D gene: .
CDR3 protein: CASSLVGSANTGELFF
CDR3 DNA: TGTGCCAGCAGCTTAGTAGGTAGCGCGAACACCGGGGAGCTGTTTTTT

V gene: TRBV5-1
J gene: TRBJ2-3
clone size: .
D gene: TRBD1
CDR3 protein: CASSTDRGDTDTQYF
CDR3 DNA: TGCGCCAGCAGCACAGACAGGGGAGACACAGATACGCAGTATTTT

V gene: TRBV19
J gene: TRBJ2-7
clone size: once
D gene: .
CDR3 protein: CASSIAASYEQYF
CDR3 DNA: TGTGCCAGTAGTATAGCGGCCTCCTACGAGCAGTACTTC

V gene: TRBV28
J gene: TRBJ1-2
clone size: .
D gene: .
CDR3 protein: CASSLSQYGYTF
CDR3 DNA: TGTGCCAGCAGTTTAAGTCAATATGGCTACACCTTC

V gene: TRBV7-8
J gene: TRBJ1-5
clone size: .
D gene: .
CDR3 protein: CASSSGYNQPQHF
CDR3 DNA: TGTGCCAGCAGCTCAGGGTACAATCAGCCCCAGCATTTT

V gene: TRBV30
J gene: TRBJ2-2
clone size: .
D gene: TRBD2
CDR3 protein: CAWTRRRESITGELFF
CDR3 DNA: TGTGCCTGGACTAGAAGGCGGGAGAGTATCACCGGGGAGCTGTTTTTT

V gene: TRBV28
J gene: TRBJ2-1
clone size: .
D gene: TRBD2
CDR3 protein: CASKGTSGRLGRYNEQFF
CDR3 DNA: TGTGCCAGCAAGGGGACTAGCGGGAGGCTAGGGAGGTACAATGAGCAGTTCTTC

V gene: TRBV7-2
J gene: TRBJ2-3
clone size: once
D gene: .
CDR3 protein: CASSPHLIGSRTDTQYF
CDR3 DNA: TGTGCCAGCAGCCCCCACCTGATCGGGAGTCGTACAGATACGCAGTATTTT

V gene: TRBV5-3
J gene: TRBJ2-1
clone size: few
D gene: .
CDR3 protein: CARRARSEQFF
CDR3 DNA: TGTGCCAGAAGGGCAAGGAGTGAGCAGTTCTTC

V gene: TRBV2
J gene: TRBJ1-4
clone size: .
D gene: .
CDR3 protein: CASSAPGPGGEKLFF
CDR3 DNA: TGTGCCAGCAGCGCTCCGGGACCGGGGGGGGAAAAACTGTTTTTT

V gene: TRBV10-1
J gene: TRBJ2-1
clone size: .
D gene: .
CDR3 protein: CASSELGSSYNEQFF
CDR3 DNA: TGCGCCAGCAGTGAGCTCGGTAGCTCCTACAATGAGCAGTTCTTC

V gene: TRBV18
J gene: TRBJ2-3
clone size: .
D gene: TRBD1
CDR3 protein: CASSPRDRGTDTQYF
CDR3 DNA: TGTGCCAGCTCACCACGTGACAGGGGCACAGATACGCAGTATTTT

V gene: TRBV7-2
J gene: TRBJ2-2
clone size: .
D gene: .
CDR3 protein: CASSLPGLMNTGELFF
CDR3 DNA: TGTGCCAGCAGCTTACCGGGACTCATGAACACCGGGGAGCTGTTTTTT

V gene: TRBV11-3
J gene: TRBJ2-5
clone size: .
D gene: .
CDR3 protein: CASSLDGGSQETQYF
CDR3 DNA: TGTGCCAGCAGCTTAGATGGCGGTTCTCAAGAGACCCAGTACTTC

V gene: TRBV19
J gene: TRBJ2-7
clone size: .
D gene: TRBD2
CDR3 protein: CASSIGLAGVYEQYF
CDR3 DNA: TGTGCCAGTAGTATAGGGCTAGCGGGCGTCTACGAGCAGTACTTC

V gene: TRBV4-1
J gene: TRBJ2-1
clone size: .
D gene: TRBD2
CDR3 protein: CASSQRFGLAETDEQFF
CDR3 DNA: TGCGCCAGCAGCCAACGGTTTGGACTAGCGGAGACCGATGAGCAGTTCTTC

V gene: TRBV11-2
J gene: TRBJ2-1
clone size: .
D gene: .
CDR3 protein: CASSLGWYNEQFF
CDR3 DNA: TGTGCCAGCAGCTTAGGCTGGTACAATGAGCAGTTCTTC